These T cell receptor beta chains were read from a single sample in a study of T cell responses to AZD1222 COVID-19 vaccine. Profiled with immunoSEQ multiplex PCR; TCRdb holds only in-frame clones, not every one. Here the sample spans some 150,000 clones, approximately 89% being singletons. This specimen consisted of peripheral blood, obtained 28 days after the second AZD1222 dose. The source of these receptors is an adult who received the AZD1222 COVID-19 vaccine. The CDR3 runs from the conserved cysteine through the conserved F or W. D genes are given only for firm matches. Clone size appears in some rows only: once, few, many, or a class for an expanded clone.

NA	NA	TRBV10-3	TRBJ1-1	CAIRSTANTEAFF	TGTGCCATCAGATCGACAGCAAACACTGAAGCTTTCTTT
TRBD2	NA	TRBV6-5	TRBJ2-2	CASSYSGANTGELFF	TGTGCCAGCAGTTATAGCGGGGCGAACACCGGGGAGCTGTTTTTT
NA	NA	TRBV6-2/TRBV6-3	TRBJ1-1	CASSFGPNTEAFF	TGTGCCAGCAGTTTCGGCCCGAACACTGAAGCTTTCTTT
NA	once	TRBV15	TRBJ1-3	CATSNVLGPGNTIYF	TGTGCCACCAGCAATGTCTTGGGGCCTGGAAACACCATATATTTT
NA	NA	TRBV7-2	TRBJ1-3	CASSLYRDSTIYF	TGTGCCAGCAGCTTATACAGGGATTCCACCATATATTTT
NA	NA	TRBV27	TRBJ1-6	CASRIDLNNSPLHF	TGTGCCAGCAGAATCGATCTTAATAATTCACCCCTCCACTTT
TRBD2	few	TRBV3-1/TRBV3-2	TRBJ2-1	CASVGTSGRTSYNEQFF	TGTGCCAGCGTGGGGACTAGCGGGAGAACTTCCTACAATGAGCAGTTCTTC
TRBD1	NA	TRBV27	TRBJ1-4	CASSLRDRGRSNEKLFF	TGTGCCAGCAGTCTCCGGGACAGGGGCCGATCTAATGAAAAACTGTTTTTT
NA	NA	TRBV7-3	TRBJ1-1	CASSAEVNTEAFF	TGTGCCAGCAGCGCCGAAGTGAACACTGAAGCTTTCTTT
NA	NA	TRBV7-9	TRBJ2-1	CASSPRGQGTNEQFF	TGTGCCAGCAGCCCTAGAGGGCAGGGGACTAATGAGCAGTTCTTC
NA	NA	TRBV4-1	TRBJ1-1	CASSHTRGVNTEAFF	TGCGCCAGCAGCCACACGAGAGGGGTGAACACTGAAGCTTTCTTT